These 14 T cell receptor beta chains originate from one sample sequenced in a study of T-cell memory formation after mild COVID-19. Using its own MiXCR run on the 5' RACE reads, TCRdb lists one record per CDR3 protein. The table lists approximately 350,000 distinct CDR3 sequences, 10% to 15% of them singletons. The material sequenced was PBMCs or a T cell subset sorted from them (not recorded which). The receptors were gathered from a man aged 18 to 29 who had mild COVID-19 (a few samples of this study predate the infection). Cell type and time point are not known.

V usage is TRBV12-3 or TRBV12-4 and J usage is TRBJ2-5; 7 bases map to TRBD1. J lost 3 bases, V lost 8 bases, and 15 bases had no gene match. There are 16 residues in the CDR3. The CDR3: CASGQASWDTKETQYF. Here the CDR3 DNA reads TGTGCCAGCGGACAGGCCAGTTGGGATACCAAAGAGACCCAGTACTTC.

This clonotype was detected a few times. The V gene is TRBV7-8, the J gene TRBJ2-7, with 8 bases matching TRBD2. J lost 3 bases, V lost 6 bases, and 7 bases had no gene match. The CDR3 runs 14 residues. Germline V gives CDR1 SGHVS, CDR2 FQNEAQ. The CDR3 protein is CASSWTGTSYEQYF. CDR3 nucleotides: TGTGCCAGCAGTTGGACCGGGACTAGCTACGAGCAGTACTTC.

The chain links TRBV7-9 to TRBJ1-1; 7 bases are a match to TRBD1. With V trimmed by 6 bases and J by 3 bases, 7 bases remained unmatched. This CDR3 region has 14 residues. Per germline, CDR1 SEHNR and CDR2 FQNEAQ (reference sequence). The CDR3 loop is CASRGTGTDTEAFF. The CDR3 DNA sequence: TGTGCCAGCAGAGGAACAGGGACAGACACTGAAGCTTTCTTT.

This clonotype has more than one count but fewer than ten. The chain employs TRBV29-1 and TRBJ2-7; tentative D call: TRBD1 (6 bases). V was cut by 6 bases and J by 0 bases, with 15 bases left in between. This CDR3 is 14 amino acids long. The germline gives CDR1 SQVTM, CDR2 ANQGSEA. The CDR3 DNA follows: TGCAGCGTCATACCGGACAGTAGCTCCTACGAGCAGTACGTC. Residues: CSVIPDSSSYEQYV.

This CDR3 reads CSARDQLSPPYNEQFF. The CDR3 region has the DNA TGCAGTGCTAGAGATCAACTTAGCCCCCCCTACAATGAGCAGTTCTTC. The V gene is TRBV20-1, the J gene TRBJ2-1, with D unresolved. Between the trimmed V and J ends, which lost 0 bases and 2 bases, there was a span of 14 bases. Germline CDR1 DFQATT, CDR2 SNEGSKA (reference sequence). The CDR3 length is 16 residues.

This chain connects TRBV3-1 to TRBJ2-2; D ambiguous. The germline V gene encodes CDR1 LGHDT and CDR2 YNNKEL (reference sequence). V was trimmed by 4 bases and J by 8 bases, leaving 23 bases between them. CDR3 length: 17 residues. The CDR3 is CASSPLRNRALGGELFF. CDR3 bases: TGTGCCAGCAGCCCCCTAAGGAACCGGGCCCTTGGAGGGGAGCTGTTTTTT.

This rearrangement joins TRBV6-5 to TRBJ2-7; 9 bases agree with TRBD2. V was pared by 0 bases and J by 0 bases, with 3 bases of the junction left unmatched. The CDR3 extends over 16 amino acids. CDR1 and CDR2 from the germline V gene are MNHEY and SVGAGI. This chain's CDR3 is CASSYSAGGFSYEQYF. The CDR3 DNA reads TGTGCCAGCAGTTACTCAGCGGGGGGATTCTCCTACGAGCAGTACTTC.

In this sample, this clonotype turned up a few times. V and J are TRBV23-1 and TRBJ2-6, with D perhaps being TRBD1 or TRBD2 (5 bases each). TRBV23-1 belongs to the ORF category, with a function that is uncertain. CDR3 length: 16 residues. V lost 1 base, J lost 1 base, and 8 bases lay in between. The CDR3 reads CASSQWGSSGANVLTF. As DNA, the CDR3 is TGCGCCAGCAGTCAATGGGGGTCTTCTGGGGCCAACGTCCTGACTTTC.

The chain has TRBV19 and TRBJ2-1; the D is unclear. CDR1 and CDR2 from the germline V gene are LNHDA and SQIVND (reference sequence). The V end was cut by 5 bases, the J end by 10 bases, with 18 bases between. The CDR3 length is 14 residues. DNA for the CDR3: TGTGCCAGTAGTCGGGCTAAATCCCTTCTCGAGCAGTTCTTC. Translating gives CASSRAKSLLEQFF.

The rearrangement links TRBV7-2 to TRBJ1-2, with D hard to call. V dropped 6 bases and J dropped 2 bases, with 16 bases sitting between them. CDR3 length equals 15 residues. The germline V gene has CDR1 SGHTA and CDR2 FQGNSA. In DNA, the CDR3 is TGTGCCAGCAGTTATCGGGCACCCAGAAACTATGGCTACACCTTC. Translating gives CASSYRAPRNYGYTF.

This clonotype was found a few times. The chain uses TRBV6-1 and TRBJ2-5; tentative D call: TRBD2 (7 bases). Per the germline V gene, CDR1 is MNHNS and CDR2 is SASEGT. The CDR3 spans 16 residues. V was clipped by 8 bases and J by 2 bases, with 21 bases between them. The CDR3 bases are TGTGCCAGCCCTCCCCCCGGGGGGCGGTTTCAAGAGACCCAGTACTTC. This encodes CASPPPGGRFQETQYF.

The table lists this clonotype with a few counts. V gene TRBV30 combines with J gene TRBJ2-1, with D perhaps TRBD1 (7 bases). The CDR3 length is 14 residues. Looked up from germline, CDR1 is GTSNPN and CDR2 is SVGIG (reference sequence). The V end lost 5 bases, the J end lost 4 bases, and 15 bases lay between the germline ends. DNA for the CDR3: TGTGCCTGGTCTCAGGGGGGTCCTTACAATGAGCAGTTCTTC. This sequence encodes CAWSQGGPYNEQFF.

This clonotype was counted ten times or more. V is TRBV28 and J is TRBJ1-2; 9 bases are a match to TRBD1. The CDR3 runs 14 residues. The V gene's germline CDR1 is MDHEN and CDR2 SYDVKM. The V segment lost 3 bases and the J segment 4 bases; nucleotides outside the gene matches: 3. The CDR3 is CASSFLDRGYGYTF. The CDR3 DNA sequence: TGTGCCAGCAGTTTTTTGGACAGGGGCTATGGCTACACCTTC.

In this sample, this clonotype turned up a few times. The chain is built from TRBV20-1 and TRBJ2-3; no firm D call. The length of the CDR3 is 14 residues. Deletions cut 1 base from V and 4 bases from J, with 12 bases between. CDR1 is DFQATT and CDR2 is SNEGSKA in the germline V gene (reference sequence). The CDR3 DNA reads as TGCAGTGCTAGAGCAGGTAGAGGAGCAGATACGCAGTATTTT. Translating it yields CSARAGRGADTQYF.